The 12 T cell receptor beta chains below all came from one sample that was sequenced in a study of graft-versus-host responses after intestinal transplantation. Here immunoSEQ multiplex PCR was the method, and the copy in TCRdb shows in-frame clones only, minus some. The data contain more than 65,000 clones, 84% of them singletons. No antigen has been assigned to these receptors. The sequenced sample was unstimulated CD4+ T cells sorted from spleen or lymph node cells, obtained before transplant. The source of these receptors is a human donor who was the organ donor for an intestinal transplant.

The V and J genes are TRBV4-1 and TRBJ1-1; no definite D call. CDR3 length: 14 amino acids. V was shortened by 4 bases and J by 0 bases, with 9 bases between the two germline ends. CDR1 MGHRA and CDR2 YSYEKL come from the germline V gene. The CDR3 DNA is TGCGCCAGCAGCCGCGGAACCTTGAACACTGAAGCTTTCTTT. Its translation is CASSRGTLNTEAFF.

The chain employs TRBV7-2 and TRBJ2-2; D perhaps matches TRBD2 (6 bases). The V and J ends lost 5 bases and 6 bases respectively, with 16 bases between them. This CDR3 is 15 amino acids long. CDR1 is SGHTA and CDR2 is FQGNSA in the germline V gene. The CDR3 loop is CASSLGRRGAGELFF. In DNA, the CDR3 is TGTGCCAGCAGCCTAGGACGGAGGGGAGCCGGGGAGCTGTTTTTT.

The CDR3 reads CASSVNLAERGGSYNEQFF. DNA for the CDR3: TGTGCCAGCAGCGTAAATCTTGCTGAGCGGGGGGGCTCCTACAATGAGCAGTTCTTC. The gene calls are TRBV9 and TRBJ2-1; 10 nucleotides line up with TRBD2. Germline CDR1 is SGDLS and CDR2 is YYNGEE. The CDR3 is made up of 19 amino acids. V was clipped by 1 base and J by 0 bases; unmatched bases: 10. Full variable domain (rest looked up from reference TRBV9 and TRBJ2-1): DSGVTQTPKHLITATGQRVTLRCSPRSGDLSVYWYQQSLDQGLQFLIQYYNGEERAKGNILERFSAQQFPDLHSELNLSSLELGDSALYFCASSVNLAERGGSYNEQFFGPGTRLTVL.

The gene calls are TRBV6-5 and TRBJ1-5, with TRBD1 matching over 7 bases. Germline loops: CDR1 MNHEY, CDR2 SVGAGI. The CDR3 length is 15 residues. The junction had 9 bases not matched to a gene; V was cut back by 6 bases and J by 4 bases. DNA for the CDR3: TGTGCCAGCAGACAACAGGGGTCCCATAATCAGCCCCAGCATTTT. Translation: CASRQQGSHNQPQHF.

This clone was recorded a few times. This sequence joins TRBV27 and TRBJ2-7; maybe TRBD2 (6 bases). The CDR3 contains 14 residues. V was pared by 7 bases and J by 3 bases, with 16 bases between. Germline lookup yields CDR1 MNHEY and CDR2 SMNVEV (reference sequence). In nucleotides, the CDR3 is TGTGCCAGCAACTGCTGGGACTTCGGCTACGAGCAGTACGTC. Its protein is CASNCWDFGYEQYV.

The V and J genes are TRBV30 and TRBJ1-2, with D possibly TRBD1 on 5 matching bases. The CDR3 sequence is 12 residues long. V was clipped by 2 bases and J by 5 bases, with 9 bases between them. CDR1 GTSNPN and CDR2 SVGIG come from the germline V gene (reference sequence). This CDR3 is CAWSRGSYGYTF. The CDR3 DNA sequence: TGTGCCTGGAGTAGGGGATCTTATGGCTACACCTTC.

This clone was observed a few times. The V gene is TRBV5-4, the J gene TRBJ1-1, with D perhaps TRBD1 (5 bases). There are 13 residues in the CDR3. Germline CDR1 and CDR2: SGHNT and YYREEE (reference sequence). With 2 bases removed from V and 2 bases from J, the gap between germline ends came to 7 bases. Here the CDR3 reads CASSFQGNTEAFF. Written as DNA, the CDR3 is TGTGCCAGCAGCTTTCAGGGAAACACTGAAGCTTTCTTT.

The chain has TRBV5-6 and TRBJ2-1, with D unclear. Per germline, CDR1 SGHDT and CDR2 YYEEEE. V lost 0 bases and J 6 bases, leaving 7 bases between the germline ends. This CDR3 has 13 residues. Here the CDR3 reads CASSLAGFNEQFF. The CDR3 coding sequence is TGTGCCAGCAGCTTGGCCGGGTTCAATGAGCAGTTCTTC.

The CDR3 spells CASKQGIVTEAFF. Here the CDR3 DNA reads TGCGCCAGCAAGCAGGGGATTGTCACTGAAGCTTTCTTT. The chain joins TRBV10-1 to TRBJ1-1; possible D gene TRBD1, 6 bases. There are 13 residues in the CDR3. Trimming stripped 7 bases from V and 4 bases from J, with 13 bases between. The germline CDR1 and CDR2 sequences are WNHNN and SYGVQD (reference sequence).

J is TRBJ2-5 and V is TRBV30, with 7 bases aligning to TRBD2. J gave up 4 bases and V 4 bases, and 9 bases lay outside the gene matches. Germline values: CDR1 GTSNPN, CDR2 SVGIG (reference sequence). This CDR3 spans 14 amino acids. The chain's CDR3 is CAWTPGLLGETQYF. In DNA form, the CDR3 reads TGTGCCTGGACGCCGGGACTATTAGGAGAGACCCAGTACTTC.

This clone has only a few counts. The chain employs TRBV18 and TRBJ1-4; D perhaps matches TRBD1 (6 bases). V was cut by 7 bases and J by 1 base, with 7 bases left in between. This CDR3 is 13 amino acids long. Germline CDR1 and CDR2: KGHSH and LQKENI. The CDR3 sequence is CASCRGTNEKLFF. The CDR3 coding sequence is TGTGCCAGCTGCAGGGGAACTAATGAAAAACTGTTTTTT.

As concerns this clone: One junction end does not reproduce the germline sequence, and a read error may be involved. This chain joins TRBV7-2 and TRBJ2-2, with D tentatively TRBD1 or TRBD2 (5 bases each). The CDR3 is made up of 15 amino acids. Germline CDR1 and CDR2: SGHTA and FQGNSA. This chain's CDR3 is CASNLGVPGSGELFF. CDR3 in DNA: TGTGCCAGCAACTTAGGGGTTCCGGGGTCCGGGGAGCTGTTTTTT.